This TCR beta chain was sequenced in a study of blood T cell repertoires in COVID-19. Study details: Both acute and convalescent COVID-19 samples were obtained from the United States, Italy and Spain. From T cells, B-cell-depleted T cells, or PBMCs came the material, which was cDNA or gDNA.

In the original processing: By means of reference gene primer amplification, nucleated cell counts were estimated. This table comes from immunoSEQ multiplex PCR, and its TCRdb copy is limited to in-frame clones, with some not included. From that table come the V and J calls and clone size; the DNA was used to work out D and trimming. The sample has some 320,000 clones; 90% are singletons. The CDR3 spans 12 residues. Germline loops: CDR1 LNHDA, CDR2 SQIVND (reference sequence). Trimming at V came to 5 bases and at J to 7 bases, leaving 4 bases not matched to a gene. Two negative PCRs, clearance, or symptom resolution had been documented for recovered Cohort 3 donors.

Material for sequencing was PBMCs or T cells enriched from blood (not recorded which). The chain couples TRBV19 to TRBJ1-2, with 7 bases aligning to TRBD1. The source of this sequence is a man in his sixties who had recovered from COVID-19. Here the CDR3 reads CASSGDRAGYTF. The CDR3 nucleotides are TGTGCCAGTAGTGGCGACAGGGCTGGCTACACCTTC.